These 6 T cell receptor beta chains were all obtained from the same sample, sequenced in a study of CD8 T cells in ankylosing spondylitis. From the 5' RACE reads, TCRdb called clonotypes with MiXCR, one entry per CDR3 protein. The sample holds 250,000 or so distinct CDR3 sequences, approximately 24% seen once. Sequencing input: blood, either unsorted or a sorted T cell fraction (not recorded which). The receptors derive from a male donor with ankylosing spondylitis or in good health (not recorded which).

V and J are TRBV29-1 and TRBJ2-6; D may be TRBD1 (6 bases). Deletions cut 1 base from V and 1 base from J, with 17 bases between. CDR3 length: 18 residues. The germline gives CDR1 SQVTM, CDR2 ANQGSEA. CDR3 sequence reads: CSVEAGNRANSGANVLTF. For the CDR3, the DNA is TGCAGCGTTGAAGCGGGGAACAGGGCAAATTCTGGGGCCAACGTCCTGACTTTC. Complete variable domain (other parts from reference TRBV29-1 and TRBJ2-6): SAVISQKPSRDICQRGTSLTIQCQVDSQVTMMFWYRQQPGQSLTLIATANQGSEATYESGFVIDKFPISRPNLTFSTLTVSNMSPEDSSIYLCSVEAGNRANSGANVLTFGAGSRLTVL.

This clonotype was counted at least ten times. The chain uses TRBV2 and TRBJ2-2; no clear D. V was shortened by 4 bases and J by 1 base, with 7 bases between the two germline ends. CDR1 SNHLY and CDR2 FYNNEI come from the germline V gene. CDR3 length: 14 residues. CDR3 sequence (DNA): TGTGCCAGCAGTGTGGCAGGGAACACCGGGGAGCTGTTTTTT. It specifies CASSVAGNTGELFF.

This clonotype was detected ten times or more. The chain recombines TRBV20-1 with TRBJ2-3, with D maybe TRBD2 (5 bases). Deletions cut 3 bases from V and 3 bases from J, with 16 bases between. The CDR3 covers 15 residues. From germline, CDR1 is DFQATT and CDR2 SNEGSKA (reference sequence). In DNA form, the CDR3 reads TGCAGTGCTAGTACTCGGGGAGTCATAACAGATACGCAGTATTTT. Amino acid sequence: CSASTRGVITDTQYF.

This clonotype was counted between two and nine times. The chain combines TRBV20-1 with TRBJ2-3; D is possibly TRBD2 (7 bases). Germline V gene sequence: CDR1 DFQATT, CDR2 SNEGSKA (reference sequence). V gave up 4 bases and J gave up 7 bases, with 18 bases separating them. The CDR3 contains 14 residues. The CDR3 DNA is TGCAGTGCTATCTCGGGGGGCTTGGGGTATACGCAGTATTTT. It yields the protein CSAISGGLGYTQYF.

The table lists this clonotype with many counts. This sequence joins TRBV10-3 and TRBJ2-1; tentative D call: TRBD1 (6 bases). The CDR3 is 13 residues long. The germline CDR1 and CDR2 sequences are ENHRY and SYGVKD. V dropped 2 bases and J dropped 5 bases, with 7 bases sitting between them. The CDR3 reads CAISEGTNNEQFF. DNA of the CDR3: TGTGCCATCAGTGAGGGGACAAACAATGAGCAGTTCTTC.

There are a few counts of this clonotype. This sequence joins TRBV29-1 and TRBJ2-7, with 9 bases fitting TRBD2. The trim removed 4 bases at V and 1 base at J, leaving 2 bases unmatched. Germline CDR1 SQVTM, CDR2 ANQGSEA. The CDR3 loop spans 13 amino acids. The CDR3 loop reads CSVGGGASYEQYF. CDR3 DNA: TGCAGCGTTGGCGGGGGGGCTTCCTACGAGCAGTACTTC.